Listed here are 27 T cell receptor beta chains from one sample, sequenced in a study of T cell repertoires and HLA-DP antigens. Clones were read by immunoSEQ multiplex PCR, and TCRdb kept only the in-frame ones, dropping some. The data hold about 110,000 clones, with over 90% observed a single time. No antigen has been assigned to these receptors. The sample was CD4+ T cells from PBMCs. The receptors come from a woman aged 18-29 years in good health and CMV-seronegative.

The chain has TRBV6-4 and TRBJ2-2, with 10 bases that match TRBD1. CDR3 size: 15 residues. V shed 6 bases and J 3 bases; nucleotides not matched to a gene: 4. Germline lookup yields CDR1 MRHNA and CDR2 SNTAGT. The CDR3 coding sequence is TGTGCCAGCAGAGCCGGGACAGGGGACACCGGGGAGCTGTTTTTT. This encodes CASRAGTGDTGELFF.

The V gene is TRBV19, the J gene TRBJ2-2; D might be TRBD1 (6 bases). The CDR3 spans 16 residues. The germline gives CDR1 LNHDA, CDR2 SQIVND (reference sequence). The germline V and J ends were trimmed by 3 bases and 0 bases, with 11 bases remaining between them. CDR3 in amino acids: CASSIPTGSNTGELFF. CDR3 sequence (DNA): TGTGCCAGTAGTATCCCTACAGGGTCGAACACCGGGGAGCTGTTTTTT.

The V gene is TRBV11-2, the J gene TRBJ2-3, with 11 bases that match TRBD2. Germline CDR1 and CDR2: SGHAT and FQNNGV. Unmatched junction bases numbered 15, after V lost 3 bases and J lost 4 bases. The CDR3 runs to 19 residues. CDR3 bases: TGTGCCAGCAGCTTTTTTAGCGGGAGGGCCTCTTCTGGTGCAGATACGCAGTATTTT. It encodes CASSFFSGRASSGADTQYF. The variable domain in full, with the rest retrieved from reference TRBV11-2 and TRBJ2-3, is EAGVAQSPRYKIIEKRQSVAFWCNPISGHATLYWYQQILGQGPKLLIQFQNNGVVDDSQLPKDRFSAERLKGVDSTLKIQPAKLEDSAVYLCASSFFSGRASSGADTQYFGPGTRLTVL.

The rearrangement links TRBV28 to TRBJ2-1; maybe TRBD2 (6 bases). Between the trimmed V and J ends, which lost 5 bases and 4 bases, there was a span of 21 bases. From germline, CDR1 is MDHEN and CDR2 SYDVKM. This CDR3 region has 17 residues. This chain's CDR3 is CASSPVLGGRKYNEQFF. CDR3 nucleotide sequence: TGTGCCAGCAGTCCCGTATTAGGAGGGCGAAAATACAATGAGCAGTTCTTC.

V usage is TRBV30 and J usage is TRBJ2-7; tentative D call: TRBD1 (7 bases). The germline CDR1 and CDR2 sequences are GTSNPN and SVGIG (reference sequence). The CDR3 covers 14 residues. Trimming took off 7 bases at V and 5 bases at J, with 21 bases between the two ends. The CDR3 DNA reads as TGTGCCTTTTCCAGGGGGGCAATAATCCACGAGCAGTACTTC. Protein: CAFSRGAIIHEQYF.

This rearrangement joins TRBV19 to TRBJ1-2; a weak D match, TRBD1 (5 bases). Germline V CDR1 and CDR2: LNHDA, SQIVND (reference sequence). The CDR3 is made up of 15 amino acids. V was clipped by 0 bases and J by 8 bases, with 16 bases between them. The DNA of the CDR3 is TGTGCCAGTAGTATAGACGGCCTGTTAAGGGGAGGCTACACCTTC. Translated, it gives CASSIDGLLRGGYTF.

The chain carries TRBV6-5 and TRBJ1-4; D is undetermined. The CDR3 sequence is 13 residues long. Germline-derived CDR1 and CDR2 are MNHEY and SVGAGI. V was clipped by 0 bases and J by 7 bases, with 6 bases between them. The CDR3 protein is CASSYSIPEKLFF. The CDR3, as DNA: TGTGCCAGCAGTTACTCGATTCCTGAAAAACTGTTTTTT.

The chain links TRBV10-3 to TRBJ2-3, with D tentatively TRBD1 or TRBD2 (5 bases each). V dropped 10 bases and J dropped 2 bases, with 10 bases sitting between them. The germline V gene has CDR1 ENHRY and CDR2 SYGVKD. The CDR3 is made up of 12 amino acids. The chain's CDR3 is CATGPFTDTQYF. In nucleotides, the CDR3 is TGTGCCACGGGGCCGTTCACAGATACGCAGTATTTT.

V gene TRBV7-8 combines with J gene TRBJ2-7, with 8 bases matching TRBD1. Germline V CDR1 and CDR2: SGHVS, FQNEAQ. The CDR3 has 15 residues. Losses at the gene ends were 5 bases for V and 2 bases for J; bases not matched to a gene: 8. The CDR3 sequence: CASSPDRGHPYEQYV. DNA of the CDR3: TGTGCCAGCAGCCCCGACAGGGGTCATCCCTACGAGCAGTACGTC.

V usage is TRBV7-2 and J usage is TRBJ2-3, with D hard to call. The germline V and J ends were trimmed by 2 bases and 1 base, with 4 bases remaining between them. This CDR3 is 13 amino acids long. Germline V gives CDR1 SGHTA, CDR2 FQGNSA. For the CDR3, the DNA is TGTGCCAGCAGCTTACAGGGCACAGATACGCAGTATTTT. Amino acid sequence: CASSLQGTDTQYF. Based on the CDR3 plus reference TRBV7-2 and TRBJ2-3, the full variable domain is GAGVSQSPSNKVTEKGKDVELRCDPISGHTALYWYRQSLGQGLEFLIYFQGNSAPDKSGLPSDRFSAERTGGSVSTLTIQRTQQEDSAVYLCASSLQGTDTQYFGPGTRLTVL.

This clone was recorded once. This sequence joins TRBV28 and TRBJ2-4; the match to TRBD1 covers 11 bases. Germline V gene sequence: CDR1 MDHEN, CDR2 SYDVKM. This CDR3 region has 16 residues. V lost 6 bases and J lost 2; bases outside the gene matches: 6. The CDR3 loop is CASRLGQGVTKNIQYF. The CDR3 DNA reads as TGTGCCAGCAGGCTGGGACAGGGGGTTACCAAAAACATTCAGTACTTC.

The CDR3 here is CASSQDGNTEAFF. The CDR3 DNA reads TGTGCCAGCAGCCAGGACGGAAACACTGAAGCTTTCTTT. V is TRBV14 and J is TRBJ1-1, with no clear D. The CDR3 covers 13 residues. V was shortened by 3 bases and J by 2 bases, with 7 bases between the two germline ends. Germline V gene data show CDR1 as SGHDN and CDR2 as FVKESK.

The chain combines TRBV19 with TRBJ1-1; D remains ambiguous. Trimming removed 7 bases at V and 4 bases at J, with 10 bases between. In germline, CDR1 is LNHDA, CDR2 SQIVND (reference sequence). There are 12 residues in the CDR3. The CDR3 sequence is CASKDLVTEAFF. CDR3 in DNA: TGTGCCAGTAAAGACCTGGTCACTGAAGCTTTCTTT. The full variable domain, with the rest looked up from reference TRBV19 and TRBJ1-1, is DGGITQSPKYLFRKEGQNVTLSCEQNLNHDAMYWYRQDPGQGLRLIYYSQIVNDFQKGDIAEGYSVSREKKESFPLTVTSAQKNPTAFYLCASKDLVTEAFFGQGTRLTVV.

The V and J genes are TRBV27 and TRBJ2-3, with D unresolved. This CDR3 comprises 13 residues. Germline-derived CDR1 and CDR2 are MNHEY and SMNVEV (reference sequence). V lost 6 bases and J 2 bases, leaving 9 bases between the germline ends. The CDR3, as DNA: TGTGCCAGCAGGGGGTCCTACACAGATACGCAGTATTTT. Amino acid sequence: CASRGSYTDTQYF.

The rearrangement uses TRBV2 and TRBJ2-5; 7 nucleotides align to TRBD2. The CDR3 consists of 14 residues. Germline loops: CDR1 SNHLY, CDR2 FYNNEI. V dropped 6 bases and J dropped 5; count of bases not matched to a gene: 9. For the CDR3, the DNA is TGTGCCAGCAGGAGAGGCGGGAGCGGTGAGACCCAGTACTTC. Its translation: CASRRGGSGETQYF.

CDR3 sequence reads: CASSPGKESTMGYTF. Here the CDR3 DNA reads TGTGCCAGCTCACCAGGAAAAGAAAGCACTATGGGCTACACCTTC. J is TRBJ1-2 and V is TRBV18; D gene unclear. V lost 2 bases and J lost 8, with 18 bases in between. The CDR3 covers 15 residues. Germline V gene lookup returns CDR1 KGHSH and CDR2 LQKENI.

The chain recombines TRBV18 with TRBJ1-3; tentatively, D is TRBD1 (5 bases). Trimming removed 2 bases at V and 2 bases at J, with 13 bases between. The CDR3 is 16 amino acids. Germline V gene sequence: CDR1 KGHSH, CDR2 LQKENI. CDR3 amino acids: CASSPTTGTPGNTIYF. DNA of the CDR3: TGTGCCAGCTCACCAACGACCGGGACCCCTGGAAACACCATATATTTT.

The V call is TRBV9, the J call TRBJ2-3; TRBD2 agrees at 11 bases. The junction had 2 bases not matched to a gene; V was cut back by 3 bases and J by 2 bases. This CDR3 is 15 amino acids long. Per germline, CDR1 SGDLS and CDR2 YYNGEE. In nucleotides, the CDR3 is TGTGCCAGCAGCGCGACTAGCGGGATCACAGATACGCAGTATTTT. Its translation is CASSATSGITDTQYF.

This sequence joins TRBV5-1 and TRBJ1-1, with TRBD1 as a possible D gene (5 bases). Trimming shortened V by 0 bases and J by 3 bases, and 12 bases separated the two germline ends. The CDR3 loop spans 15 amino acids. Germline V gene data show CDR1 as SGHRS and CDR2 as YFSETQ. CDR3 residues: CASSLVGAGYTEAFF. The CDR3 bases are TGCGCCAGCAGCTTGGTAGGGGCAGGATACACTGAAGCTTTCTTT.

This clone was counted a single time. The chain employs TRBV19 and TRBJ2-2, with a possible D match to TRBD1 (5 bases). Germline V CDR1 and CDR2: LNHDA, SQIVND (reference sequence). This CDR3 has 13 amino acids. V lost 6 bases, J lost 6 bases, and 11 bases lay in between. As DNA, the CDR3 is TGTGCCAGTAGCCAAAGGGGATCCGGGGAGCTGTTTTTT. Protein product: CASSQRGSGELFF.

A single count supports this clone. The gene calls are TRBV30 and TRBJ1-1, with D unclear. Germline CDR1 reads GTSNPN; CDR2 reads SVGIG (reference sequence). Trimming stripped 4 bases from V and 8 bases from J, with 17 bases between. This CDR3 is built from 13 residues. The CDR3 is CAWKSSSIGEAFF. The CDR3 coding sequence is TGTGCCTGGAAGTCCTCCTCGATCGGAGAAGCTTTCTTT. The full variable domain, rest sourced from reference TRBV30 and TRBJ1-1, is SQTIHQWPATLVQPVGSPLSLECTVEGTSNPNLYWYRQAAGRGLQLLFYSVGIGQISSEVPQNLSASRPQDRQFILSSKKLLLSDSGFYLCAWKSSSIGEAFFGQGTRLTVV.

The CDR3 reads CASSLAGVGNTIYF. The CDR3 nucleotides are TGTGCCAGCAGCTTGGCCGGAGTTGGAAACACCATATATTTT. The chain is built from TRBV5-4 and TRBJ1-3, with D unresolved. Germline CDR1 reads SGHNT; CDR2 reads YYREEE (reference sequence). V was trimmed by 0 bases and J by 3 bases, leaving 7 bases between them. The length of the CDR3 is 14 residues.

CDR3 in amino acids: CASSEAWAGANVLTF. The CDR3 coding sequence is TGTGCCAGCAGTGAAGCCTGGGCTGGGGCCAACGTCCTGACTTTC. The chain has TRBV6-1 and TRBJ2-6; D remains ambiguous. The V gene's germline CDR1 is MNHNS and CDR2 SASEGT. This CDR3 has 15 residues. The ends were cut back, 0 bases at V and 2 bases at J, with 5 bases in the middle.

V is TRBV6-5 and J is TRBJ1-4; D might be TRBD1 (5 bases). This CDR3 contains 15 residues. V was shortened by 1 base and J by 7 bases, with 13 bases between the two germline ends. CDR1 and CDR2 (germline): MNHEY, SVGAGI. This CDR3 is CASSYFQRGGEKLFF. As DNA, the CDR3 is TGTGCCAGCAGTTACTTCCAAAGGGGCGGTGAAAAACTGTTTTTT.

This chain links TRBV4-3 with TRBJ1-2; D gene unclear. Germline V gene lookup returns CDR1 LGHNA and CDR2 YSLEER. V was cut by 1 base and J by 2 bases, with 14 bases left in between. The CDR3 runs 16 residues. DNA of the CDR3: TGCGCCAGCAGCCAAGGCCCAGGCTCTCTGAACTATGGCTACACCTTC. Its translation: CASSQGPGSLNYGYTF.

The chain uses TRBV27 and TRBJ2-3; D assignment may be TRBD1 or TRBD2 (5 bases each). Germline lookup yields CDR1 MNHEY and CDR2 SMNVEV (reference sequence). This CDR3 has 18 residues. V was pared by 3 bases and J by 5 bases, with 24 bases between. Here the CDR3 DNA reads TGTGCCAGCAGTTTCGGTCCCGGGGCCAAAGGTCGTGGAGATACGCAGTATTTT. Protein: CASSFGPGAKGRGDTQYF.

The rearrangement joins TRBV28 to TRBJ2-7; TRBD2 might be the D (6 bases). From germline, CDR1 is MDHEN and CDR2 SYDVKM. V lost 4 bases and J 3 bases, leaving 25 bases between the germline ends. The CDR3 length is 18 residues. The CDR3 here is CASSSSTVGGPQGYEQYF. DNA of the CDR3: TGTGCCAGCAGTTCCTCGACCGTCGGAGGGCCCCAGGGCTACGAGCAGTACTTC.